The clone carrying this T cell receptor beta chain was observed once. Original methodology: Estimation of nucleated cell counts relied on the amplification of reference gene primers. The method was immunoSEQ multiplex PCR; TCRdb's version includes in-frame clones alone and lacks a portion of them. The V and J calls and clone size come from that table; D and trimming were worked out from the DNA. Of 200,000 to 300,000 clones in the sample, more than 75% were seen once. CDR3 size: 16 residues. V was cut by 0 bases and J by 0 bases, with 9 bases left in between. Germline V gene sequence: CDR1 LGHNA, CDR2 YNFKEQ. The sample belongs to a study of blood T cell repertoires in COVID-19.

Sequences were obtained from peripheral blood. V gene TRBV4-2 combines with J gene TRBJ1-3; a weak D match, TRBD1 (5 bases). This TCR came from a woman aged 55-69 years with COVID-19, enrolled during active disease. The CDR3 sequence: CASSQDWGSSGNTIYF. The CDR3 nucleotides read TGTGCCAGCAGCCAAGATTGGGGCAGCTCTGGAAACACCATATATTTT.